This T cell receptor beta chain was found in a study of blood T cells in healthy people across ages. Germline V CDR1 and CDR2: SEHNR, FQNEAQ (reference sequence). This CDR3 region has 18 residues. The germline V and J ends were trimmed by 1 base and 2 bases, with 19 bases remaining between them. There were at least 5 micrograms of total RNA extracted from every sample. This clonotype came up a few times. The second PCR ran about 6 to 12 cycles with a sample-barcoded 5' primer and J-beta primers. MiXCR, applied by TCRdb to the 5' RACE reads, yields one record per CDR3 protein. Here the sample spans approximately 1.5 million distinct CDR3 sequences, roughly 32% being singletons.

The sequence came from a woman in her twenties or thirties in good health. What was sequenced was blood. The rearrangement uses TRBV7-9 and TRBJ2-3; D may be TRBD1 or TRBD2 (5 bases each). CDR3 residues: CASSLVGGELTFTDTQYF. The CDR3 nucleotides are TGTGCCAGCAGCTTAGTTGGGGGAGAGCTTACATTCACAGATACGCAGTATTTT. Filled out from reference TRBV7-9 and TRBJ2-3, the complete variable domain reads DTGVSQNPRHKITKRGQNVTFRCDPISEHNRLYWYRQTLGQGPEFLTYFQNEAQLEKSRLLSDRFSAERPKGSFSTLEIQRTEQGDSAMYLCASSLVGGELTFTDTQYFGPGTRLTVL.